This T cell receptor (beta chain) was found in a study of cytomegalovirus exposure and HLA in healthy donors. Germline values: CDR1 KGHSH, CDR2 LQKENI. The CDR3 is made up of 13 amino acids. Remarks on this clone: An end of the junction does not agree with germline; a read error may underlie this.

The PCR contained 60 Vbeta and 13 Jbeta primers. Here immunoSEQ multiplex PCR was the method, and the copy in TCRdb shows in-frame clones only, minus some. The sample has some 160,000 clones, 70% to 85% seen once. The sample consisted of PBMCs. The gene calls are TRBV18 and TRBJ1-2; D perhaps matches TRBD1 (6 bases). The TCR comes from a young woman in good health and CMV-seronegative. In nucleotides, the CDR3 is TGTGCCACACTCCACAGGGAGAACTATGGCTACCCCTTC. As protein: CATLHRENYGYPF.